These T cell receptor beta chains were read from a single sample in a study of blood T cell repertoires in COVID-19. Assay used: immunoSEQ multiplex PCR; TCRdb lists only in-frame clones, some missing. The data contain over 350,000 clones, just over 90% of them singletons. The specimen sequenced was PBMCs or T cells enriched from blood (not recorded which). The receptors here all came from a woman in her forties who had been exposed to COVID-19. Both conserved end residues are part of each CDR3. A D gene is named only where the DNA matches it firmly. Expanded clones are given a class, and other clones once, few, many or no size at all.

NA	NA	TRBJ2-1	TRBV30	CATTPGSSYNEQFF	TGTGCTACAACACCGGGGAGCTCCTACAATGAGCAGTTCTTC
NA	TRBD1	TRBJ2-6	TRBV5-5	CASSYRGSGANVLTF	TGTGCCAGCAGCTACAGGGGATCAGGGGCCAACGTCCTGACTTTC
once	NA	TRBJ2-7	TRBV19	CASSIDIYYEQYF	TGTGCCAGTAGTATCGACATCTACTACGAGCAGTACTTC
NA	TRBD1	TRBJ1-1	TRBV2	CASSEPGQGVNTEAFF	TGTGCCAGCAGTGAGCCCGGACAGGGCGTGAACACTGAAGCTTTCTTT
once	NA	TRBJ1-2	TRBV24-1	CATSDSGRDPYGYTF	TGTGCCACCAGTGACTCCGGGAGGGACCCCTATGGCTACACCTTC
NA	TRBD1	TRBJ1-2	TRBV29-1	CSAGEPGQGGHTF	TGCAGCGCCGGGGAGCCGGGACAGGGCGGGCACACCTTC
NA	TRBD1	TRBJ1-5	TRBV27	CASSPGQGIQPQHF	TGTGCCAGCAGTCCCGGACAGGGCATTCAGCCCCAGCATTTT
NA	TRBD1	TRBJ2-2	TRBV25-1	CASSAQGAKGKGELFF	TGTGCCAGCAGTGCCCAGGGGGCGAAGGGCAAGGGGGAGCTGTTTTTT
NA	NA	TRBJ1-5	TRBV6-1	CASSESPGSNQPQHF	TGTGCCAGCAGTGAATCCCCCGGTAGCAATCAGCCCCAGCATTTT
NA	NA	TRBJ2-5	TRBV6-5	CASSYSMVRSGTQYF	TGTGCCAGCAGTTACTCGATGGTCCGCTCCGGGACCCAGTACTTC
NA	NA	TRBJ1-4	TRBV3-1/TRBV3-2	CASSQDPSLQSFSEKLFF	TGTGCCAGCAGCCAAGACCCCTCGCTACAGTCGTTCTCTGAAAAACTGTTTTTT
NA	NA	TRBJ1-4	TRBV5-1	CASNSGGPNSNEKLFF	TGCGCCAGCAACTCGGGGGGGCCAAACTCTAATGAAAAACTGTTTTTT
NA	TRBD1	TRBJ2-5	TRBV7-3	CASSLTGGQETQYF	TGTGCCAGCAGCCTGACAGGGGGCCAAGAGACCCAGTACTTC
NA	NA	TRBJ1-2	TRBV2	CASTATASNYGYTF	TGTGCCAGCACCGCGACAGCTTCTAACTATGGCTACACCTTC
NA	NA	TRBJ1-1	TRBV7-9	CASSLGGLNTEAFF	TGTGCCAGCAGCTTGGGGGGACTTAACACTGAAGCTTTCTTT
NA	TRBD1	TRBJ2-7	TRBV2	CASTGTGRNYEQYF	TGTGCCAGCACTGGGACAGGGAGAAACTACGAGCAGTACTTC
NA	TRBD2	TRBJ2-1	TRBV24-1	CATSPSGPQYNEQFF	TGTGCCACCAGTCCTAGCGGGCCACAATACAATGAGCAGTTCTTC
NA	TRBD2	TRBJ2-1	TRBV7-2	CASSASLAASSYNEQFF	TGTGCCAGCAGCGCATCACTAGCGGCCAGCTCCTACAATGAGCAGTTCTTC